This TCR beta chain is drawn from a study of shared clonotypes between healthy human individuals. The study, taken as a whole, reports: Larger estimated richness was generally seen in naive subsets than in memory subsets.

The CDR3 spans 14 residues. V lost 4 bases to trimming and J lost 8 bases, with 16 bases between them. Germline loops: CDR1 SGHRS, CDR2 YFSETQ. The data were produced by immunoSEQ multiplex PCR, yet TCRdb's version contains in-frame clones alone and is incomplete. The repertoire holds roughly 1.4 million clones, approximately 98.5% seen once, with under 0.45% in the top ten. Worth noting for this clone: The antigen remains unidentified.

The source of this sequence is a man aged 30-40 years in good health. Sequencing was carried out using naive CD4+ T cells sorted from blood. Noted subset: CD45RA+ positively selected. This sequence joins TRBV5-1 and TRBJ2-4; D may be TRBD2 (6 bases). The CDR3, as DNA: TGCGCCAGCAGCCGCTGGGTCCCGGGGGACATTCAGTACTTC. It encodes CASSRWVPGDIQYF.